This T cell receptor beta chain appears in the sequencing data of a study of persistence of HIV-infected CD4 T cells. Whole-study context: A median of approximately eight years of suppressive ART preceded sampling.

As concerns this clone: Antigen: not known.

The libraries were made with immunoSEQ version 4 in survey mode. Sequenced by immunoSEQ multiplex PCR; TCRdb stores in-frame clones only, minus some. The profile shows 35,000 to 55,000 clones, 80% to 90% of them singletons. This nonspecific control used anti-CD3/anti-CD28 bead stimulation of CD4+ T cells. Sorting selected CD4+ T cells upregulating both CD40 ligand and CD69. CD8+ T cells were removed from PBMCs prior to stimulation. Anti-CD28/CD49d costimulation, CD40-blocking antibody and enfuvirtide were given to CD8-depleted PBMCs for less than 20 hours. The V end lost 4 bases, the J end lost 8 bases, and 12 bases lay between the germline ends. The length of the CDR3 is 13 residues. Germline V gives CDR1 PRHDT, CDR2 FYEKMQ (reference sequence).

The sequence was collected from an adult man with HIV who was CMV-seropositive. Sequences were derived from CD4+ T cells sorted from PBMCs after 18-hour stimulation, sampled from a patient who received antiretroviral therapy. The gene calls are TRBV13 and TRBJ1-5; D is unclear. This chain's CDR3 is CASSSQRSEPQHF. CDR3 sequence (DNA): TGTGCCAGCAGCTCCCAGAGGAGTGAGCCCCAGCATTTT.